A single sample is the source of the 6 T cell receptor beta chains below, sequenced in a study of shared clonotypes between healthy human individuals. Only in-frame clones appear in the TCRdb table, and some are missing; sequencing was by immunoSEQ multiplex PCR. The sample lists around 720,000 clones; around four fifths were seen once. The sample consisted of memory CD4+ T cells sorted from blood. As for subset: CD45RA-negative fraction. The receptors were sampled from a woman in her thirties in good health.

The chain links TRBV5-6 to TRBJ1-2, with D perhaps TRBD1 (5 bases). CDR1 and CDR2 (germline): SGHDT, YYEEEE. The CDR3 consists of 15 residues. The V end lost 4 bases, the J end lost 2 bases, and 15 bases lay between the germline ends. CDR3 DNA: TGTGCCAGCAGCCCGGCTACGGAGGGGAACTATGGCTACACCTTC. It encodes CASSPATEGNYGYTF.

The chain links TRBV11-2 to TRBJ2-1; D is ambiguous. Germline CDR1 SGHAT, CDR2 FQNNGV. The V end was cut by 1 base, the J end by 10 bases, with 11 bases between. The CDR3 has 13 residues. The CDR3 sequence: CASSLGRFSEQFF. The DNA of the CDR3 is TGTGCCAGCAGCTTAGGACGATTTAGCGAGCAGTTCTTC.

This clone occurred a few times. A single base separates this from a much larger clone, so it may be a read error. This sample includes further DNA sequences coding for the same CDR3. The CDR3 is CASSVGANVLTF. The CDR3 bases are TGTGCCAGCAGTGTTGGGGCCAACGTCCTGACTTTC. This chain uses TRBV2 with TRBJ2-6; no reliable D call. The ends were cut back, 4 bases at V and 3 bases at J, with 1 base in the middle. The CDR3 extends over 12 amino acids. In germline, CDR1 is SNHLY, CDR2 FYNNEI.

V gene TRBV28 combines with J gene TRBJ1-4; D gene uncertain. The CDR3 length is 13 residues. Between the trimmed V and J ends, which lost 3 bases and 8 bases, there was a span of 10 bases. The germline CDR1 and CDR2 sequences are MDHEN and SYDVKM. The CDR3 DNA is TGTGCCAGCAGTTTTAGGTCCTCCGAAAAACTGTTTTTT. Translating gives CASSFRSSEKLFF. Based on the CDR3 plus reference TRBV28 and TRBJ1-4, the full variable domain is DVKVTQSSRYLVKRTGEKVFLECVQDMDHENMFWYRQDPGLGLRLIYFSYDVKMKEKGDIPEGYSVSREKKERFSLILESASTNQTSMYLCASSFRSSEKLFFGSGTQLSVL.

The chain employs TRBV10-1 and TRBJ1-5, with TRBD1 matching over 10 bases. V lost 2 bases to trimming and J lost 2 bases; unmatched junction nucleotides: 9. This CDR3 region has 18 residues. Germline V CDR1 and CDR2: WNHNN, SYGVQD (reference sequence). In DNA, the CDR3 is TGCGCCAGCAGTGAGAGGGACAGGGGATTCGGTGGCAATCAGCCCCAGCATTTT. The encoded protein is CASSERDRGFGGNQPQHF.

This clone was detected a few times. The chain joins TRBV19 to TRBJ2-1; TRBD2 might be the D (6 bases). V lost 5 bases to trimming and J lost 4 bases, with 15 bases between them. The CDR3 is made up of 15 amino acids. CDR1 is LNHDA and CDR2 is SQIVND in the germline V gene (reference sequence). DNA of the CDR3: TGTGCCAGTAGTTTCCGAGGGACTCAATACAATGAGCAGTTCTTC. Amino acids: CASSFRGTQYNEQFF.